The clone carrying this TCR beta chain rates as large. Its target is not known. The sample is drawn from a study of identical twins. The germline V gene encodes CDR1 SGHRS and CDR2 YFSETQ. CDR3 size: 17 residues. J lost 8 bases, V lost 5 bases, and 10 bases had no gene match. A universal primer site was incorporated via template switching, and the cDNA contained unique molecular identifiers. In TCRdb, the 5' RACE reads were re-called with MiXCR into one record per CDR3 protein. This table has fewer than 250,000 distinct CDR3 sequences, roughly 7.5% appearing once. Study-wide results and limits: Twins shared beta out-of-frame sequences in excess, but this excess was weaker.

This same sample was also part of a study on yellow fever vaccine responses in identical twins. That paper notes: Vaccine T cell responses of twins reportedly seemed partly convergent and partly personalized.

J is TRBJ2-1 and V is TRBV5-1, with 16 positions matching TRBD2. The clonotype was recovered from a woman aged 18-29 years in good health. Sequencing was done on a sample of CD8+ T cells sorted from blood. The DNA of the CDR3 is TGCGCCAGCAGGGTGGGACTAGCGGGAGGGCCTGTAGATGAGCAGTTCTTC. This sequence encodes CASRVGLAGGPVDEQFF.